This is a list of T cell receptor beta chains from one sample in a study of blood T cell repertoires in COVID-19. Produced via immunoSEQ multiplex PCR; TCRdb's table is partial and in-frame only. The repertoire includes 200,000 to 300,000 clones, approximately 89% of them detected once, and about 5.9% sits in the top ten. The sequencing sample was made of peripheral blood. These receptors originate from a woman aged 25 to 39 with COVID-19, enrolled during active disease. The CDR3 runs from the conserved cysteine through the conserved F or W. A D gene is named only where the DNA matches it firmly. Clone size appears in some rows only: once, few, many, or a class for an expanded clone.

D: TRBD1
J: TRBJ1-1
size: NA
V: TRBV4-1
CDR3: CASSQRGEGATEAFF
DNA: TGCGCCAGCAGCCAAAGAGGTGAGGGGGCCACTGAAGCTTTCTTT

D: TRBD1
J: TRBJ1-5
size: NA
V: TRBV18
CDR3: CASSPRSGQGNQPQHF
DNA: TGTGCCAGCTCACCACGGTCGGGACAGGGTAATCAGCCCCAGCATTTT

D: TRBD1
J: TRBJ1-4
size: NA
V: TRBV18
CDR3: CASSRNGLLDRAANEKLFF
DNA: TGTGCCAGCTCACGCAACGGGCTACTTGACAGGGCAGCTAATGAAAAACTGTTTTTT

D: TRBD1
J: TRBJ1-2
size: NA
V: TRBV27
CDR3: CASSTGGFLGGYTF
DNA: TGTGCCAGCAGTACAGGGGGGTTCTTGGGAGGCTACACCTTC

D: TRBD2
J: TRBJ2-2
size: NA
V: TRBV4-1
CDR3: CASSQVVGRALRTGELFF
DNA: TGCGCCAGCAGCCAAGTGGTCGGGAGGGCCCTCCGGACCGGGGAGCTGTTTTTT

D: NA
J: TRBJ2-5
size: NA
V: TRBV5-4
CDR3: CASSWESTQYF
DNA: TGTGCCAGCAGCTGGGAGTCGACCCAGTACTTC

D: NA
J: TRBJ1-2
size: NA
V: TRBV24-1
CDR3: CATSPFAGYVYGYTF
DNA: TGTGCCACCAGTCCCTTTGCGGGGTATGTCTATGGCTACACCTTC

D: TRBD1
J: TRBJ1-5
size: NA
V: TRBV7-9
CDR3: CASSLGDSYQPQHF
DNA: TGTGCCAGCAGCTTAGGGGACAGCTATCAGCCCCAGCATTTT

D: TRBD1
J: TRBJ1-6
size: NA
V: TRBV3-1/TRBV3-2
CDR3: CASSRDRGGSPLHF
DNA: TGTGCCAGCAGCCGAGACAGGGGCGGGTCACCCCTCCACTTT

D: TRBD2
J: TRBJ2-2
size: NA
V: TRBV7-2
CDR3: CASSLRPAGGYTGELFF
DNA: TGTGCCAGCAGCTTACGGCCAGCGGGAGGTTACACCGGGGAGCTGTTTTTT

D: NA
J: TRBJ1-1
size: NA
V: TRBV10-3
CDR3: CAISAGREGTEAFF
DNA: TGTGCCATCAGTGCTGGCAGGGAGGGCACTGAAGCTTTCTTT

D: TRBD2
J: TRBJ2-3
size: NA
V: TRBV4-2
CDR3: CASSRGLAASTDTQYF
DNA: TGTGCCAGCAGCAGGGGACTAGCGGCTAGCACAGATACGCAGTATTTT

D: NA
J: TRBJ2-1
size: NA
V: TRBV10-3
CDR3: CAISPGNEQFF
DNA: TGTGCCATCAGTCCAGGGAATGAGCAGTTCTTC

D: TRBD2
J: TRBJ2-5
size: once
V: TRBV7-9
CDR3: CASSPGTSGARETQYF
DNA: TGTGCCAGCAGCCCCGGGACTAGCGGGGCCCGGGAGACCCAGTACTTC

D: TRBD2
J: TRBJ2-5
size: NA
V: TRBV2
CDR3: CATEEGLALIETQYF
DNA: TGTGCCACCGAGGAAGGACTAGCGTTGATAGAGACCCAGTACTTC

D: TRBD2
J: TRBJ2-3
size: NA
V: TRBV24-1
CDR3: CATSDQTSGRLETQYF
DNA: TGTGCCACCAGTGATCAAACTAGCGGGAGACTCGAGACGCAGTATTTT

D: TRBD1
J: TRBJ1-2
size: NA
V: TRBV2
CDR3: CASSYPGQPGYGYTF
DNA: TGTGCCAGCAGTTACCCGGGACAGCCAGGGTATGGCTACACCTTC

D: TRBD2
J: TRBJ2-2
size: NA
V: TRBV7-8
CDR3: CASSPLSGRVSGELFF
DNA: TGTGCCAGCAGCCCACTTAGCGGGAGGGTTTCCGGGGAGCTGTTTTTT

D: NA
J: TRBJ1-1
size: NA
V: TRBV29-1
CDR3: CSVGGGNTEAFF
DNA: TGCAGCGTTGGGGGGGGGAACACTGAAGCTTTCTTT

D: NA
J: TRBJ1-1
size: NA
V: TRBV18
CDR3: CATARGRGAFF
DNA: TGTGCCACCGCCCGAGGAAGGGGAGCTTTCTTT

D: NA
J: TRBJ2-7
size: NA
V: TRBV18
CDR3: CASSPNNYEQYF
DNA: TGTGCCAGCTCACCGAACAACTACGAGCAGTACTTC

D: TRBD1
J: TRBJ1-2
size: NA
V: TRBV4-3
CDR3: CASSQLPSGTEYGYTF
DNA: TGCGCCAGCAGCCAGCTTCCGTCGGGGACAGAGTATGGCTACACCTTC

D: NA
J: TRBJ1-1
size: NA
V: TRBV29-1
CDR3: CSVLTRNTEAFF
DNA: TGCAGCGTTCTTACAAGGAACACTGAAGCTTTCTTT

D: NA
J: TRBJ1-2
size: NA
V: TRBV4-1
CDR3: CASSQEGAINYGYTF
DNA: TGCGCCAGCAGCCAAGAGGGGGCTATTAACTATGGCTACACCTTC

D: NA
J: TRBJ1-5
size: NA
V: TRBV7-2
CDR3: CASSLKGGEGQPQHF
DNA: TGTGCCAGCAGCCTGAAAGGCGGGGAGGGTCAGCCCCAGCATTTT

D: TRBD1
J: TRBJ1-2
size: NA
V: TRBV5-1
CDR3: CASSLALGQTNYGYTF
DNA: TGCGCCAGCAGCTTAGCGCTGGGACAGACTAACTATGGCTACACCTTC

D: NA
J: TRBJ1-2
size: NA
V: TRBV28
CDR3: CASSLSGPRYGYTF
DNA: TGTGCCAGCAGTTTATCAGGGCCTAGATATGGCTACACCTTC

D: NA
J: TRBJ2-1
size: NA
V: TRBV28
CDR3: CASSLGKQGDEQFF
DNA: TGTGCCAGCAGTTTAGGAAAACAGGGCGATGAGCAGTTCTTC

D: NA
J: TRBJ2-2
size: NA
V: TRBV28
CDR3: CASSLWSGQGRYSGELFF
DNA: TGTGCCAGCAGTTTATGGAGCGGGCAGGGAAGGTATAGCGGGGAGCTGTTTTTT

D: NA
J: TRBJ1-2
size: NA
V: TRBV7-9
CDR3: CASVSLVRGNYGYTF
DNA: TGTGCCAGCGTGTCCCTCGTCAGGGGTAACTATGGCTACACCTTC

D: TRBD1
J: TRBJ1-2
size: once
V: TRBV7-2
CDR3: CASSSGTGGRNYGYTF
DNA: TGTGCCAGCAGCTCAGGGACAGGGGGCAGGAACTATGGCTACACCTTC

D: NA
J: TRBJ2-1
size: NA
V: TRBV28
CDR3: CASSLGGTGRLHNEQFF
DNA: TGTGCCAGCAGTTTAGGCGGGACGGGCCGGCTGCACAATGAGCAGTTCTTC

D: TRBD2
J: TRBJ2-3
size: NA
V: TRBV24-1
CDR3: CATSDSGEPSGRERSDTQYF
DNA: TGTGCCACCAGTGATTCCGGTGAGCCTAGCGGGAGAGAGCGCTCAGATACGCAGTATTTT

D: NA
J: TRBJ1-3
size: NA
V: TRBV6-1
CDR3: CASREGGQGKNTIYF
DNA: TGTGCCAGCAGGGAAGGGGGGCAGGGGAAGAACACCATATATTTT

D: NA
J: TRBJ1-5
size: NA
V: TRBV12-3/TRBV12-4
CDR3: CASSGGDQPQHF
DNA: TGTGCCAGCAGTGGGGGGGATCAGCCCCAGCATTTT

D: NA
J: TRBJ2-1
size: NA
V: TRBV18
CDR3: CASSLLEGGLDNEQFF
DNA: TGTGCCAGCTCACTCCTCGAGGGGGGGCTGGACAATGAGCAGTTCTTC

D: TRBD2
J: TRBJ2-5
size: NA
V: TRBV7-8
CDR3: CASSLPVAGTYQETQYF
DNA: TGTGCCAGCAGCTTACCCGTAGCGGGAACGTACCAAGAGACCCAGTACTTC

D: TRBD1
J: TRBJ1-2
size: NA
V: TRBV2
CDR3: CASMRQGDGYTF
DNA: TGTGCCAGCATGCGACAGGGCGATGGCTACACCTTC

D: NA
J: TRBJ1-1
size: few
V: TRBV29-1
CDR3: CSVAGRASKAEAFF
DNA: TGCAGCGTTGCCGGCAGGGCATCGAAGGCTGAAGCTTTCTTT

D: TRBD2
J: TRBJ2-5
size: NA
V: TRBV7-2
CDR3: CASSRSGSQTQYF
DNA: TGTGCCAGCAGCCGTAGCGGGAGTCAGACCCAGTACTTC

D: NA
J: TRBJ1-3
size: NA
V: TRBV6-5
CDR3: CASSPGHGNGNTIYF
DNA: TGTGCCAGCAGTCCGGGACACGGGAATGGAAACACCATATATTTT

D: NA
J: TRBJ2-1
size: NA
V: TRBV24-1
CDR3: CATQGTYNEQFF
DNA: TGTGCCACTCAGGGGACCTACAATGAGCAGTTCTTC

D: TRBD1
J: TRBJ2-7
size: NA
V: TRBV9
CDR3: CASSARDRGSPYEQYF
DNA: TGTGCCAGCAGCGCCAGAGACAGGGGGAGTCCCTACGAGCAGTACTTC

D: TRBD1
J: TRBJ1-6
size: NA
V: TRBV7-2
CDR3: CASRRTGSINSPLHF
DNA: TGTGCCAGCAGACGGACAGGGTCCATTAATTCACCCCTCCACTTT

D: NA
J: TRBJ2-3
size: once
V: TRBV6-5
CDR3: CASTQAAAGDTQYF
DNA: TGTGCCAGCACTCAGGCTGCGGCGGGAGATACGCAGTATTTT

D: NA
J: TRBJ1-4
size: NA
V: TRBV6-2/TRBV6-3
CDR3: CASSYRRGEKLFF
DNA: TGTGCCAGCAGTTACCGCAGAGGCGAAAAACTGTTTTTT

D: NA
J: TRBJ1-1
size: NA
V: TRBV5-4
CDR3: CASSLQGRTEAFF
DNA: TGTGCCAGCAGCTTGCAGGGGAGAACTGAAGCTTTCTTT

D: TRBD2
J: TRBJ2-1
size: NA
V: TRBV5-1
CDR3: CASSFDSGGAYNEQFF
DNA: TGCGCCAGCAGCTTTGATAGCGGGGGGGCCTACAATGAGCAGTTCTTC

D: NA
J: TRBJ2-4
size: NA
V: TRBV11-2
CDR3: CASSLVSSGATGIQYF
DNA: TGTGCCAGCAGCTTAGTGTCGTCAGGGGCGACGGGCATTCAGTACTTC

D: TRBD2
J: TRBJ2-1
size: NA
V: TRBV12-5
CDR3: CASGMGLAGEEQFF
DNA: TGTGCTAGTGGTATGGGACTAGCGGGAGAAGAGCAGTTCTTC

D: TRBD1
J: TRBJ2-1
size: NA
V: TRBV28
CDR3: CASSLYPLGQGSYNEQFF
DNA: TGTGCCAGCAGTTTATATCCCCTAGGACAGGGCTCCTACAATGAGCAGTTCTTC

D: TRBD2
J: TRBJ2-3
size: once
V: TRBV3-1/TRBV3-2
CDR3: CASSQGLAVSTDTQYF
DNA: TGTGCCAGCAGCCAAGGACTAGCGGTTAGCACAGATACGCAGTATTTT

D: TRBD1
J: TRBJ2-1
size: NA
V: TRBV4-1
CDR3: CASSQFGDSSYNEQFF
DNA: TGCGCCAGCAGCCAATTTGGGGACAGCTCCTACAATGAGCAGTTCTTC